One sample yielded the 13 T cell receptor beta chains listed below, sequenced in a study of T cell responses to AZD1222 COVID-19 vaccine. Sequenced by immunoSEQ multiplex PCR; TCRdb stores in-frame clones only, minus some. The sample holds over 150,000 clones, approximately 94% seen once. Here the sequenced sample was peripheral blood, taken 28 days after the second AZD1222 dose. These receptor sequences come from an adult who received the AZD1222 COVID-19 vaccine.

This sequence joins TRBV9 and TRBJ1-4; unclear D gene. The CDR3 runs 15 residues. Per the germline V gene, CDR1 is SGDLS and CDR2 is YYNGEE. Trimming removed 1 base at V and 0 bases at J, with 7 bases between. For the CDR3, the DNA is TGTGCCAGCAGCGTAAGCGGGGCAACTAATGAAAAACTGTTTTTT. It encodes CASSVSGATNEKLFF.

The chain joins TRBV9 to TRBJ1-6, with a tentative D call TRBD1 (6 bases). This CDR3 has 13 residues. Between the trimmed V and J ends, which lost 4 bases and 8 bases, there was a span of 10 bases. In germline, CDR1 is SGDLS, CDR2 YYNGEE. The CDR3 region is CASSTRGDSPLHF. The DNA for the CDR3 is TGTGCCAGCAGCACAAGGGGGGATTCACCCCTCCACTTT.

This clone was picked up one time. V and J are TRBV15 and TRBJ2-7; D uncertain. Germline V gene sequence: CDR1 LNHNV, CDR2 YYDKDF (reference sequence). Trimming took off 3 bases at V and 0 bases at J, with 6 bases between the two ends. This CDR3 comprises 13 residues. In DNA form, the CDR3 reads TGTGCCACCAGCAGGGACGTCTCCTACGAGCAGTACTTC. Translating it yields CATSRDVSYEQYF.

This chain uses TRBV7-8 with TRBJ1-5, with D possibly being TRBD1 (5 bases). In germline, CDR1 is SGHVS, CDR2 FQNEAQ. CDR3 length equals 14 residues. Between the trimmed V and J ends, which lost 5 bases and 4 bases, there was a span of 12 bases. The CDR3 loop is CASSPRVSNQPQHF. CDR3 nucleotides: TGTGCCAGCAGCCCCAGGGTATCTAATCAGCCCCAGCATTTT.

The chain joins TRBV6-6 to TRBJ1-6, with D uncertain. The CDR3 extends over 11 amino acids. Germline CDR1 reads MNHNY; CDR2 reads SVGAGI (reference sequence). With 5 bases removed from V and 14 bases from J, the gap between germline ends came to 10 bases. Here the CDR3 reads CASSPDLTLHF. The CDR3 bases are TGTGCCAGCAGTCCCGACCTAACCCTCCACTTT.

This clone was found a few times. DNA for the CDR3: TGTGCCAGCAGTTCAGGGACAGGCAATTCACCCCTCCACTTT. Protein product: CASSSGTGNSPLHF. The rearrangement links TRBV6-5 to TRBJ1-6, with 8 nucleotides matching TRBD1. Germline V lookup: CDR1 MNHEY, CDR2 SVGAGI. CDR3 length equals 14 residues. V lost 4 bases and J lost 7; bases outside the gene matches: 3.

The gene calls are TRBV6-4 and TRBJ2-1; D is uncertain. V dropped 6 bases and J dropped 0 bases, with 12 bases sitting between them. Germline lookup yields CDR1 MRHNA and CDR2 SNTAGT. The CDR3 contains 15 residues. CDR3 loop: CASSLGRSSYNEQFF. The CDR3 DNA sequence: TGTGCCAGCAGCTTAGGCCGTAGCTCCTACAATGAGCAGTTCTTC.

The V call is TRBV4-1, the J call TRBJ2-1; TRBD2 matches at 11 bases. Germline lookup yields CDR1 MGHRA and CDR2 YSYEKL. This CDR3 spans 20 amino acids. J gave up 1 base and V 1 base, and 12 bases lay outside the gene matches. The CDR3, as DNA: TGCGCCAGCAGCCAAGTGGGTCTAGCGGGAGGATTGCGGTCCTACAATGAGCAGTTCTTC. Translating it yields CASSQVGLAGGLRSYNEQFF.

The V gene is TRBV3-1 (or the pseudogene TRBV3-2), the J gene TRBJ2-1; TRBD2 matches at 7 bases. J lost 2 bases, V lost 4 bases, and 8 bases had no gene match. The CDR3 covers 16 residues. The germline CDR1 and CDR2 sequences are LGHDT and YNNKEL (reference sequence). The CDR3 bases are TGTGCCAGCAGCCCGCGAGGGCGGGGGACCTACAATGAGCAGTTCTTC. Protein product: CASSPRGRGTYNEQFF.

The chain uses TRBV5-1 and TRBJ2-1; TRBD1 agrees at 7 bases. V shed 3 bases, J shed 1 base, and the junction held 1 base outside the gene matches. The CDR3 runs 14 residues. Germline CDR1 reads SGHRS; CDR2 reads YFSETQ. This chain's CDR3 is CASSSGQSYNEQFF. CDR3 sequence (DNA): TGCGCCAGCAGCTCGGGACAGTCCTACAATGAGCAGTTCTTC.

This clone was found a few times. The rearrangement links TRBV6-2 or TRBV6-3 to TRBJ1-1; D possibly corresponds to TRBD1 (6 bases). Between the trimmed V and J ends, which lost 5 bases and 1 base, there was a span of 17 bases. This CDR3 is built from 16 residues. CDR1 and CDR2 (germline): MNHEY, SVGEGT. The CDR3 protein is CASSQPPGGGNTEAFF. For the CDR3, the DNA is TGTGCCAGCAGTCAGCCCCCCGGGGGCGGGAACACTGAAGCTTTCTTT.

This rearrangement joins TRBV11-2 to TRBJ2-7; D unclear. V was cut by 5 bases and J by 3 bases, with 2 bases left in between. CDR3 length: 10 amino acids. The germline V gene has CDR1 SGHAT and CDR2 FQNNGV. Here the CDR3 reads CASSNYEQYF. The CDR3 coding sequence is TGTGCCAGCAGCAACTACGAGCAGTACTTC.

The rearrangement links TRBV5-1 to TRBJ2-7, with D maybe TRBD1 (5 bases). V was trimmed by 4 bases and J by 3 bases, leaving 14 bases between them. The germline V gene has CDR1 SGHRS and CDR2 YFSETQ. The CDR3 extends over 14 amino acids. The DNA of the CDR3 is TGCGCCAGCAGCAACGGCGACAGTAGCTACGAGCAGTACTTC. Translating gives CASSNGDSSYEQYF.